The 10 T cell receptor beta chains below come from one sample, sequenced in a study of blood T cell repertoires in COVID-19. Assay used: immunoSEQ multiplex PCR; TCRdb lists only in-frame clones, some missing. The table shows some 77,000 clones, with 85% to 90% occurring only once. Sequenced material: peripheral blood. Every receptor here comes from an elderly woman with active or convalescent COVID-19.

The chain carries TRBV7-9 and TRBJ1-3, with no clear D. This CDR3 region has 16 residues. CDR1 is SEHNR and CDR2 is FQNEAQ in the germline V gene (reference sequence). Between the trimmed V and J ends, which lost 2 bases and 0 bases, there was a span of 11 bases. Here the CDR3 DNA reads TGTGCCAGCAGCTTAACGACACCCTACTCTGGAAACACCATATATTTT. Translating gives CASSLTTPYSGNTIYF.

V usage is TRBV11-2 and J usage is TRBJ2-7, with TRBD2 matching over 9 bases. The junction had 23 bases not matched to a gene; V was cut back by 5 bases and J by 9 bases. The CDR3 is made up of 18 amino acids. CDR1 SGHAT and CDR2 FQNNGV come from the germline V gene. The CDR3 region is CASSPTRLAGPSLSGQYF. The CDR3 bases are TGTGCCAGCAGCCCCACCAGGCTAGCGGGACCGAGTTTGTCAGGGCAGTACTTC.

The genes are TRBV7-9 and TRBJ2-1, with D maybe TRBD2 (5 bases). Trimming shortened V by 5 bases and J by 3 bases, and 17 bases separated the two germline ends. Per germline, CDR1 SEHNR and CDR2 FQNEAQ (reference sequence). The CDR3 runs to 16 residues. The CDR3 region is CASSPKTGVLYNEQFF. The CDR3 DNA reads TGTGCCAGCAGCCCTAAAACCGGGGTCCTCTACAATGAGCAGTTCTTC.

The chain links TRBV5-8 to TRBJ2-1; 9 bases align to TRBD1. The CDR3 spans 14 residues. Germline-derived CDR1 and CDR2 are SGHTS and YDEGEE. V gave up 5 bases and J gave up 6 bases; unmatched junction bases: 6. CDR3 sequence reads: CASSFGQGINEQFF. In DNA form, the CDR3 reads TGTGCCAGCAGTTTTGGACAGGGGATCAATGAGCAGTTCTTC. The full variable domain, rest sourced from reference TRBV5-8 and TRBJ2-1, is EAGVTQSPTHLIKTRGQQATLRCSPISGHTSVYWYQQALGLGLQFLLWYDEGEERNRGNFPPRFSGRQFPNYSSELNVNALELEDSALYLCASSFGQGINEQFFGPGTRLTVL.

The CDR3 spells CASRKTGGYEQYF. The CDR3 DNA is TGTGCCAGCAGAAAGACAGGGGGCTACGAGCAGTACTTC. This chain uses TRBV28 with TRBJ2-7, with 9 bases that match TRBD1. Germline V gene sequence: CDR1 MDHEN, CDR2 SYDVKM. V trimming: 6 bases; J trimming: 3 bases; junction bases outside the gene matches: 3. CDR3 size: 13 residues. Full variable domain (remainder filled in from reference TRBV28 and TRBJ2-7): DVKVTQSSRYLVKRTGEKVFLECVQDMDHENMFWYRQDPGLGLRLIYFSYDVKMKEKGDIPEGYSVSREKKERFSLILESASTNQTSMYLCASRKTGGYEQYFGPGTRLTVT.

The V call is TRBV5-4, the J call TRBJ2-1, with 11 bases identical to TRBD1. The CDR3 loop spans 15 amino acids. Germline CDR1 SGHNT, CDR2 YYREEE (reference sequence). V dropped 0 bases and J dropped 7; count of bases not matched to a gene: 3. The CDR3 DNA is TGTGCCAGCAGCTTGGAAGGGACAGGGGGGAATGAGCAGTTCTTC. Protein sequence: CASSLEGTGGNEQFF.

This clone was seen just once. Other nucleotide sequences in the sample specify the same CDR3. The V call is TRBV28, the J call TRBJ1-2; 9 bases agree with TRBD1. Germline values: CDR1 MDHEN, CDR2 SYDVKM. CDR3 length: 14 amino acids. V dropped 1 base and J dropped 4; count of bases not matched to a gene: 1. CDR3 residues: CASSLLGQGYGYTF. The CDR3 DNA reads TGTGCCAGCAGTTTATTGGGACAGGGCTATGGCTACACCTTC.

J is TRBJ2-2 and V is TRBV5-1, with a weak D call TRBD2 (5 bases). This CDR3 contains 13 residues. Germline V gene sequence: CDR1 SGHRS, CDR2 YFSETQ. Trimming took off 0 bases at V and 6 bases at J, with 6 bases between the two ends. The CDR3 reads CASSLDGAGELFF. The CDR3 DNA reads as TGCGCCAGCAGCTTGGACGGGGCCGGGGAGCTGTTTTTT. The variable domain in full, completed from reference TRBV5-1 and TRBJ2-2, reads KAGVTQTPRYLIKTRGQQVTLSCSPISGHRSVSWYQQTPGQGLQFLFEYFSETQRNKGNFPGRFSGRQFSNSRSEMNVSTLELGDSALYLCASSLDGAGELFFGEGSRLTVL.

The chain links TRBV28 to TRBJ2-4, with TRBD1 matching 8 bases. The CDR3 sequence is 13 residues long. The trim removed 5 bases at V and 11 bases at J, leaving 8 bases unmatched. Germline lookup yields CDR1 MDHEN and CDR2 SYDVKM. The CDR3 reads CASSEPTGAFQYF. The CDR3 region has the DNA TGTGCCAGCAGTGAACCGACAGGGGCCTTTCAGTACTTC.

This chain joins TRBV13 and TRBJ1-2; TRBD1 aligns across 7 bases. The CDR3 contains 12 residues. J lost 13 bases, V lost 5 bases, and 10 bases had no gene match. The germline V gene encodes CDR1 PRHDT and CDR2 FYEKMQ (reference sequence). The CDR3 is CASSRHTGVFTF. The CDR3 DNA is TGTGCCAGCAGCCGACATACAGGGGTTTTCACCTTC.